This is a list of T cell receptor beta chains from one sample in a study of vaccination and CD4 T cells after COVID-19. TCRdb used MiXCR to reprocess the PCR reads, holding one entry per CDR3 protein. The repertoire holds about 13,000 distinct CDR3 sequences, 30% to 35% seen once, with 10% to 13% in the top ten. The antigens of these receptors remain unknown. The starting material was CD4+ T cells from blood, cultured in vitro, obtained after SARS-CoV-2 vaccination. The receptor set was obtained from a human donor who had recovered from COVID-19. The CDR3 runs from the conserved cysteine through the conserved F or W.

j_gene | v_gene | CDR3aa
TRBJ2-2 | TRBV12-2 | CASRLAGGSNGSAGELFF
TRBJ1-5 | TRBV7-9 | CASSLRTGGPQHF
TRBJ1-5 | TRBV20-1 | CSARGRASNQPQHF
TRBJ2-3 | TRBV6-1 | CTAPAVKAPSSLAGRTDTQYF
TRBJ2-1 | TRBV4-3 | CASSQESGVQFF
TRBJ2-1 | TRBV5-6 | CASRTAGTSRYNEQFF
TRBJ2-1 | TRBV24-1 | CATSDPRLAGGYNEQFF
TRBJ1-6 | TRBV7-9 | CASSSGTGFYNSPLHF
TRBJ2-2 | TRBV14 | CASSPLAGAGTGELFF
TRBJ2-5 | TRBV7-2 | CASSLGVNLETQYF
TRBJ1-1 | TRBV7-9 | CASSPLGGEAFF
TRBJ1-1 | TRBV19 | CASSFGRINTEAFF
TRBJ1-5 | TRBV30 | CAWSTGIHYQPQHF
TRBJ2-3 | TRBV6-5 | CASSYGWADTQYF
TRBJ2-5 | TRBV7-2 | CASSLVWGQETQYF
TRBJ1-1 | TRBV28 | CASSFRGQAFF
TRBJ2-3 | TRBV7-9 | CASSLASRGSTDTQYF
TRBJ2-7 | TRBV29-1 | CSGVSSSYEQYF
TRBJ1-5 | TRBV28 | CASSSRSQPQHF
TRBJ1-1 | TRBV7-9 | CASSPGTNEAFF
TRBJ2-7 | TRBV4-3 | CASSHATGNEQYF
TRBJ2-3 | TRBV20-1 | CSARGGVSTTDTQYF
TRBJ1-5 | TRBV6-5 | CASSYLRDGQPQHF
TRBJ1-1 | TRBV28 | CASSLMQPEAFF
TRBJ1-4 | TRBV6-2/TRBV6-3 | CASSPGTTRLFF
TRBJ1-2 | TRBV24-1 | CATSDKSEPNYGYTF
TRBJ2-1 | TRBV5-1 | CASSLVAGAYNEQFF